This is a list of T cell receptor beta chains from one sample in a study of regulatory T cells in long-lasting Graves disease. TCRdb reprocessed the multiplex PCR reads via MiXCR and lists one record per CDR3 protein. The sample shows about 460,000 distinct CDR3 sequences, around 15% of them seen only once. These data were likewise used in another study, on T cells in Graves' hyperthyroidism and ophthalmopathy.

The material was peripheral blood mononuclear cells (PBMCs), obtained at new diagnosis, from a patient treated with antithyroid drugs. These TCRs come from a woman aged 45-65 years with Graves disease. Each CDR3 is given with its conserved first and last residue. D genes are given only for firm matches. Not every row has a clone size; where given, it reads once, few, many or a size class.

J | V | size | D | CDR3 | DNA
TRBJ2-3 | TRBV2 | many | NA | CASSLNSGRFSTDTQYF | TGTGCCAGCAGTCTGAATAGCGGAAGATTTAGCACAGATACGCAGTATTTT
TRBJ1-5 | TRBV4-1 | few | NA | CASSHPREGRRGPQHF | TGCGCCAGCAGCCACCCTCGGGAGGGACGTCGGGGGCCCCAGCATTTT
TRBJ2-5 | TRBV6-2/TRBV6-3 | NA | NA | CASSELAGGEETQYF | TGTGCCAGCAGTGAATTGGCAGGTGGAGAAGAGACCCAGTACTTC
TRBJ2-5 | TRBV28 | few | NA | CASSPPGEWETQYF | TGTGCCAGCAGTCCGCCTGGGGAATGGGAGACCCAGTACTTC
TRBJ2-4 | TRBV2 | NA | NA | CASSSRGLDIQYF | TGTGCCAGCAGTTCACGGGGGTTGGACATTCAGTACTTC
TRBJ2-4 | TRBV18 | many | NA | CASSPPQGNIQYF | TGTGCCAGCTCACCACCCCAGGGGAACATTCAGTACTTC
TRBJ2-1 | TRBV20-1 | many | NA | CSASSVQVYEQFF | TGCAGTGCTAGTAGTGTTCAGGTGTATGAGCAGTTCTTC
TRBJ2-5 | TRBV7-9 | NA | NA | CASSSAAVRQETQYF | TGTGCCAGCAGCTCCGCCGCGGTAAGGCAAGAGACCCAGTACTTC
TRBJ2-4 | TRBV28 | many | NA | CASSPRGLTSGPKNIQYF | TGTGCCAGCAGTCCCAGGGGGCTAACTAGCGGACCCAAAAACATTCAGTACTTC
TRBJ2-3 | TRBV27 | many | NA | CASTVAGHNTDTQYF | TGTGCCAGCACCGTCGCGGGACACAACACAGATACGCAGTATTTT
TRBJ2-5 | TRBV27 | few | NA | CASSLTGQSGTQYF | TGTGCCAGCAGTTTAACGGGACAATCAGGGACCCAGTACTTC
TRBJ2-5 | TRBV12-3/TRBV12-4 | many | NA | CASSPPGALETQYF | TGTGCCAGCAGTCCGCCGGGGGCGTTAGAGACCCAGTACTTC
TRBJ2-7 | TRBV20-1 | many | TRBD2 | CSARDRAGGDYEQYF | TGCAGTGCTAGAGACCGAGCGGGAGGCGACTACGAGCAGTACTTC
TRBJ2-6 | TRBV18 | NA | TRBD1 | CASSPRQGELSGANVLTF | TGTGCCAGCTCACCAAGACAGGGGGAACTCTCTGGGGCCAACGTCCTGACTTTC
TRBJ1-2 | TRBV12-3/TRBV12-4 | many | NA | CASSVLPAPNYGYTF | TGTGCCAGCAGTGTCCTGCCGGCCCCTAACTATGGCTACACCTTC
TRBJ1-1 | TRBV9 | many | TRBD1 | CASSEYDRASEAFF | TGTGCCAGCAGCGAGTACGACAGGGCTTCTGAAGCTTTCTTT
TRBJ1-1 | TRBV5-1 | many | TRBD1 | CASSSGTALNTEAFF | TGCGCCAGCAGCTCCGGGACAGCGTTGAACACTGAAGCTTTCTTT
TRBJ1-1 | TRBV28 | few | TRBD1 | CASSRTQGSEAFF | TGTGCCAGCAGCCGAACACAGGGGTCTGAAGCTTTCTTT
TRBJ2-1 | TRBV7-2 | few | NA | CASSSGGSGYDEQFF | TGTGCCAGCAGCAGCGGCGGTAGCGGCTACGATGAGCAGTTCTTC
TRBJ1-1 | TRBV7-9 | many | NA | CASKKDGGNTEAFF | TGTGCCAGCAAGAAGGACGGGGGGAACACTGAAGCTTTCTTT
TRBJ2-2 | TRBV20-1 | NA | NA | CSARVAANTGELFF | TGCAGTGCTAGAGTCGCTGCGAACACCGGGGAGCTGTTTTTT
TRBJ2-7 | TRBV7-3 | many | TRBD1 | CASSLKGQGAEEQYF | TGTGCCAGCAGCTTAAAGGGACAGGGGGCTGAAGAGCAGTACTTC
TRBJ1-5 | TRBV12-3/TRBV12-4 | few | NA | CASRTTGMEPQHF | TGTGCCAGCAGGACGACAGGCATGGAGCCCCAGCATTTT
TRBJ1-1 | TRBV9 | many | TRBD1 | CASNRQGGGTEAFF | TGTGCCAGCAATCGACAGGGGGGCGGCACTGAAGCTTTCTTT
TRBJ2-2 | TRBV14 | few | NA | CASSQGAQGWNTGELFF | TGTGCCAGCAGCCAAGGCGCGCAGGGCTGGAACACCGGGGAGCTGTTTTTT
TRBJ1-4 | TRBV4-1 | many | NA | CASSSRLGADEKLFF | TGCGCCAGCAGCTCTCGGTTGGGGGCAGACGAAAAACTGTTTTTT